This T cell receptor beta chain derives from a study of control samples from healthy donors and cancer patients. The CDR3 sequence is 13 residues long. Unmatched junction bases numbered 4, after V lost 2 bases and J lost 7 bases. The germline gives CDR1 SNHLY, CDR2 FYNNEI. Sequencing used immunoSEQ multiplex PCR; TCRdb keeps in-frame clones, though not all of them. The sample lists about 40,000 clones; roughly 90% were seen once. The chain employs TRBV2 and TRBJ1-2; TRBD1 aligns across 7 bases. This TCR came from a woman between 45 and 60 years old in good health. The sequenced sample consisted of blood. This CDR3 is CASSEQGVRGYTF. The CDR3 DNA follows: TGTGCCAGCAGTGAACAGGGGGTTCGTGGCTACACCTTC.